This entry describes one T cell receptor (beta chain). Antigen specificity is unknown. This specimen belongs to a study of CD8 T cells in Susac syndrome. With random hexamers, about 0.45 to 1 ug RNA was reverse transcribed. Multiplex PCR with immunoSEQ amplified the TCR beta CDR3 across 54 Vbeta and 13 Jbeta. TCRdb redid the calling of the immunoSEQ multiplex PCR reads with MiXCR, one entry per CDR3 protein. The profile shows over 120,000 distinct CDR3 sequences, approximately 93% of them singletons. CDR1 is LNHDA, CDR2 SQIVND, per germline (reference sequence). The CDR3 covers 17 residues. V lost 3 bases and J lost 3; bases outside the gene matches: 10. TCR beta sequencing covered blood CD8+ and CD4+ T cells. TEMRA cells were FACS-enriched, and CD8+ and CD4+ T cells were isolated negatively. Study outcomes and limitations: A relatively small number of individuals underwent TCR sequencing and HLA analysis.

Sequencing input: CD4+ T cells from PBMCs. The sequence came from a human donor in good health. The V gene is TRBV19, the J gene TRBJ1-5; 8 positions agree with TRBD1. The CDR3 coding sequence is TGTGCCAGTAGTATTTCCGGGACAGGACTTCACAATCAGCCCCAGCATTTT. Protein sequence: CASSISGTGLHNQPQHF.